This TCR beta chain was recorded in a study of cytomegalovirus exposure and HLA in healthy donors. Study-level background: In a later analysis, it was reported that the 120 validation repertoires had been produced on the same platform as the 700 or so repertoires belonging to the first cohort. Study conclusions and caveats: Most TCR sequences were rare, but some public TCRs occurred in many donors.

Clones were read by immunoSEQ multiplex PCR, and TCRdb kept only the in-frame ones, dropping some. The sample consists of 170,000 or so clones, 80% to 85% of them appearing once. A word on this clone: Its target is not known.

The CDR3 runs to 13 residues. CDR1 is MNHEY, CDR2 SVGAGI, per germline. V lost 10 bases to trimming and J lost 11 bases, with 18 bases between them. The J gene is TRBJ2-6, the V gene TRBV6-5; D possibly corresponds to TRBD2 (6 bases). The receptor's source is a woman aged 18-35 years in good health and CMV-seropositive. Sequenced sample: PBMCs. The DNA of the CDR3 is TGTGCCACCTCACTCGGGGGTCCTCACGTCCTGACTTTC. Residues: CATSLGGPHVLTF.